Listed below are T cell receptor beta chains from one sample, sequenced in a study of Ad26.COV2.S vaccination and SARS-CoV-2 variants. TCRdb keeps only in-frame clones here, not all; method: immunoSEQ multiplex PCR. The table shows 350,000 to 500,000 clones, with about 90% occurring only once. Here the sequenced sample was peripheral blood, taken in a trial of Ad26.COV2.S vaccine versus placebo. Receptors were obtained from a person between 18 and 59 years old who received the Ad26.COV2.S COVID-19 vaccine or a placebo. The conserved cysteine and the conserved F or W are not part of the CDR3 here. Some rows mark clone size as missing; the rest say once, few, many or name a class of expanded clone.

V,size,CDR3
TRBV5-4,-,ASSAPPGQGATGELF
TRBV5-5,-,ASSLMLDTEAF
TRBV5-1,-,ASSPGDLRGGETQY
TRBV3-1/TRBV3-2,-,ASSPRTSGFASDIQY
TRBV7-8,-,ASSLPSNSPLH
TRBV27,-,ASGPINEKLF
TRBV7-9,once,ATLAGGSYNEQF
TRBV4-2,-,ASSLERELPYEQY
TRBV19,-,ASSRASGTDTQY
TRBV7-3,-,ASSLGQSNSPLH
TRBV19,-,ASSFARGYT
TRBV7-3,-,ASSAGLAGGVQETQY
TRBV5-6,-,ASSTGTGGGTDTQY
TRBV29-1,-,SVVGGSLSPYEQY
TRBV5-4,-,ASSAGTGGNEQF
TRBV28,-,ASMRTSRYNEQF
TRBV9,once,ASRSANSGNTIY
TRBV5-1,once,ASSLDRVSYEQY
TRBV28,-,ASSLRLGKVALYEQY
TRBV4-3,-,ASSQERTDTQY
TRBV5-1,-,ASSPGLINEQF
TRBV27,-,ASSLSHPGQGAMAGELF
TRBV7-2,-,ASSRSSGSFYEQY
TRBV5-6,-,ASSLILNTEAF
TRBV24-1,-,ATSDHPDQPQH
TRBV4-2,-,ASSQDGRVVNEQF
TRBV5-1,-,ASSLQQGADYGYT
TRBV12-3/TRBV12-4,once,ASSPTGEEGYT
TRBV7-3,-,ASSSGGFGNTIY
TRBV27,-,ASSTTGISSYEQY
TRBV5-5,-,ASSRRPDREVY
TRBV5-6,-,ASSLGDSSSPLH
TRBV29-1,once,SVGSANGGFYGYT
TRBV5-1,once,ASSLESSGVGETQY
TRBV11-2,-,ASSLEYGSSYEQY
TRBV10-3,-,AISPGANSPLH
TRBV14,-,ASSQKSFYGYT